This T cell receptor beta chain was identified during a study of circulating tumor DNA in untreated peripheral T-cell lymphoma. Notes on the study in general: Detectable ctDNA after therapy showed a trend toward worse survival.

With 0 bases removed from V and 5 bases from J, the gap between germline ends came to 11 bases. The CDR3 consists of 14 residues. The germline CDR1 and CDR2 sequences are SGHRS and YFSETQ. The repertoire was sequenced with immunoSEQ multiplex PCR; TCRdb's copy has only in-frame clones and lacks some. The table lists some 130 clones, 92% of them singletons. Details on this clone: Its antigen is unknown.

The specimen sequenced was cell-free DNA from blood serum. The sequence came from a human donor with peripheral T-cell lymphoma. The chain is built from TRBV5-1 and TRBJ1-1; D gene unclear. The CDR3 loop reads CASSLVDTGTEAFF. CDR3 DNA: TGCGCCAGCAGCTTGGTGGATACGGGGACTGAAGCTTTCTTT. Full variable domain (remainder filled in from reference TRBV5-1 and TRBJ1-1): KAGVTQTPRYLIKTRGQQVTLSCSPISGHRSVSWYQQTPGQGLQFLFEYFSETQRNKGNFPGRFSGRQFSNSRSEMNVSTLELGDSALYLCASSLVDTGTEAFFGQGTRLTVV.